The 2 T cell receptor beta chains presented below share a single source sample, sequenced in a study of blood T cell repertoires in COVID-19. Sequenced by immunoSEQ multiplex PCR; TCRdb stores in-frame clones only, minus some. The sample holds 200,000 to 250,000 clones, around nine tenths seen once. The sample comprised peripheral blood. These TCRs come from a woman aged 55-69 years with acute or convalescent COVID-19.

The CDR3 DNA follows: TGTGCCAGCGGCGTACTACAGGGGGGAGGTGGAAACACCATATATTTT. Protein sequence: CASGVLQGGGGNTIYF. The V and J genes are TRBV28 and TRBJ1-3; 8 bases are shared with TRBD1. Trimming took 8 bases from V and 3 from J; bases not matched to a gene: 12. Germline-derived CDR1 and CDR2 are MDHEN and SYDVKM. This CDR3 region has 16 residues. Supplemented by reference TRBV28 and TRBJ1-3, the full variable domain reads DVKVTQSSRYLVKRTGEKVFLECVQDMDHENMFWYRQDPGLGLRLIYFSYDVKMKEKGDIPEGYSVSREKKERFSLILESASTNQTSMYLCASGVLQGGGGNTIYFGEGSWLTVV.

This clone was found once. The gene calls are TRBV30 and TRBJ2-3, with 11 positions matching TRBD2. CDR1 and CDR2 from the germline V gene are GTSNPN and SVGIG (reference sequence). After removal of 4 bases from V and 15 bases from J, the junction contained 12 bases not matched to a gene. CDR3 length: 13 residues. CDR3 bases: TGTGCCTGGAAGACTAGCGGGACGTTTCTTTCCTATTTT. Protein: CAWKTSGTFLSYF.